These T cell receptor beta chains were read from a single sample in a study of T cell responses to AZD1222 COVID-19 vaccine. Sequencing was performed with immunoSEQ multiplex PCR; in TCRdb, only in-frame clones are kept and a portion is missing. Here the sample spans just over 90,000 clones, roughly nine tenths being singletons. The material was peripheral blood, obtained 28 days after the second AZD1222 dose. All receptors come from an adult who received the AZD1222 COVID-19 vaccine. The CDR3 runs from the conserved cysteine through the conserved F or W. D genes are given only for firm matches. Expanded clones are given a class, and other clones once, few, many or no size at all.

clone size	D gene	V gene	J gene	CDR3 DNA	CDR3 protein
NA	TRBD1	TRBV2	TRBJ1-3	TGTGCCAGCAGTGGGACAGGACGCTCTGGAAACACCATATATTTT	CASSGTGRSGNTIYF
NA	NA	TRBV11-2	TRBJ1-2	TGTGCCAGCAGCTTAGGTCCAGAAACTAACTATGGCTACACCTTC	CASSLGPETNYGYTF
NA	NA	TRBV7-9	TRBJ1-5	TGTGCCAGCAGCTCATATAATCAGCCCCAGCATTTT	CASSSYNQPQHF
NA	TRBD2	TRBV3-1/TRBV3-2	TRBJ2-2	TGTGCCAGCAGCCCGGGGGGCACCGGGGAGCTGTTTTTT	CASSPGGTGELFF
NA	TRBD2	TRBV19	TRBJ2-1	TGTGCCACCGCAACTAGCGGGAGGGAGAGTGAGCAGTTCTTC	CATATSGRESEQFF
NA	NA	TRBV11-3	TRBJ2-7	TGTGCCAGCAGCTTAGATGGTGGCGAGCAGTACTTC	CASSLDGGEQYF
NA	TRBD2	TRBV3-1/TRBV3-2	TRBJ2-1	TGTGCCAGCAGCCTTCCCTTCCGCGGGGGACGCAATGAGCAGTTCTTC	CASSLPFRGGRNEQFF
NA	NA	TRBV18	TRBJ1-1	TGTGCCAGCTCACCAAGCAGATCGAACACTGAAGCTTTCTTT	CASSPSRSNTEAFF
NA	NA	TRBV30	TRBJ1-1	TGTGCCTGGAGTCGAGCCGGAACCATGAACACTGAAGCTTTCTTT	CAWSRAGTMNTEAFF
NA	TRBD1	TRBV6-1	TRBJ1-1	TGTGCCAGCAGTGGCGACCGGGACAGGGGGCTGGACACTGAAGCTTTCTTT	CASSGDRDRGLDTEAFF
NA	NA	TRBV7-9	TRBJ1-4	TGTGCCAGCAGCCTACCCCCCGGGGCCCTTTATGAAAAACTGTTTTTT	CASSLPPGALYEKLFF
few	NA	TRBV6-1	TRBJ1-5	TGTGCCAGCAGGGAAGGTTTAGCGAGTCAGCCCCAGCATTTT	CASREGLASQPQHF
few	NA	TRBV2	TRBJ1-1	TGTGCCAGCAGTCCAGAAGTTCTTTTCACTGAAGCTTTCTTT	CASSPEVLFTEAFF
NA	NA	TRBV6-2/TRBV6-3	TRBJ2-5	TGTGCCAGCAGTGGAGACAGACAGACCCAGTACTTC	CASSGDRQTQYF
once	NA	TRBV15	TRBJ2-7	TGTGCCACCAGCAGAGAGGAACTGGGAAACTACGAGCAGTACTTC	CATSREELGNYEQYF
NA	TRBD1	TRBV6-6	TRBJ1-2	TGTGCCAGCAGGGGACAGGGTGCTGGCTACACCTTC	CASRGQGAGYTF
NA	TRBD2	TRBV25-1	TRBJ2-7	TGTGCCAGCAGTGAATCCCGGGAGGTAAACGAGCAGTACTTC	CASSESREVNEQYF
NA	NA	TRBV29-1	TRBJ1-1	TGCAGCGTCGCAGAGGAACGGGGCCGCGCCATCACTGAAGCTTTCTTT	CSVAEERGRAITEAFF
NA	TRBD1	TRBV4-3	TRBJ2-2	TGCGCCAGCAGCCAACAGGGACAGGCCGGGGAGCTGTTTTTT	CASSQQGQAGELFF
NA	NA	TRBV5-6	TRBJ1-2	TGTGCCAGCAGCTTGCCTCCCCTTAACTATGGCTACACCTTC	CASSLPPLNYGYTF
NA	NA	TRBV11-3	TRBJ1-1	TGTGCCAGCAGCTCCGGCGGAAAAGCTTTCTTT	CASSSGGKAFF
NA	NA	TRBV27	TRBJ2-6	TGTGCCAGCAGCACTCCGTCCTCTGGGGCCAACGTCCTGACTTTC	CASSTPSSGANVLTF
NA	TRBD1	TRBV30	TRBJ1-1	TGTGCCTGGAGTGTCGACAGGGACACTGAAGCTTTCTTT	CAWSVDRDTEAFF
NA	NA	TRBV11-3	TRBJ2-1	TGTGCCAGCAGCTTAGGCTATAAGGGTGACGAGCAGTTCTTC	CASSLGYKGDEQFF
NA	NA	TRBV6-5	TRBJ2-7	TGTGCCAGCAGTTACTCTGCAGTCCACGAGCAGTACTTC	CASSYSAVHEQYF
NA	NA	TRBV7-3	TRBJ1-5	TGTGCCAGCAGCTTAGGGGGAGGTCAGCCCCAGCATTTT	CASSLGGGQPQHF
NA	TRBD2	TRBV11-1	TRBJ2-3	TGTGCCAGCAGCCCGGGGGGGTTGCATGGGACAGATACGCAGTATTTT	CASSPGGLHGTDTQYF
NA	TRBD1	TRBV5-6	TRBJ1-5	TGTGCCAGCAGCAGCCTACAGGGGGCATATCAGCCCCAGCATTTT	CASSSLQGAYQPQHF
NA	TRBD1	TRBV10-3	TRBJ1-5	TGTGCCATCCGAGGGCAGGGGGACAATCAGCCCCAGCATTTT	CAIRGQGDNQPQHF
NA	TRBD1	TRBV30	TRBJ1-5	TGTGCCTGGAACCTACAGGGGATGAGGAGCAATCAGCCCCAGCATTTT	CAWNLQGMRSNQPQHF
NA	NA	TRBV3-1/TRBV3-2	TRBJ1-6	TGTGCCAGCAGCCAAAGCAATTCACCCCTCCACTTT	CASSQSNSPLHF
NA	TRBD1	TRBV18	TRBJ1-2	TGTGCCAGCTCATTCACACGGGACAGTGTTTCCCAGGGCTACACCTTC	CASSFTRDSVSQGYTF
few	NA	TRBV19	TRBJ2-7	TGTGCCAGTATCGAAATTGAGTCTGGGCCCGAGCAGTACTTC	CASIEIESGPEQYF
NA	TRBD2	TRBV11-2	TRBJ2-5	TGTGCCAGCAGCTTAGGCTTTTCTAGCGGGAGGGGGGCGGAGACCCAGTACTTC	CASSLGFSSGRGAETQYF
NA	NA	TRBV6-6	TRBJ1-4	TGTGCCAGCAGTTACTCGAAAGGTAGCCTTAATGAAAAACTGTTTTTT	CASSYSKGSLNEKLFF
NA	TRBD2	TRBV29-1	TRBJ2-3	TGCAGCGTTGCCAGGACTAGCGGGAGGGCAGATACGCAGTATTTT	CSVARTSGRADTQYF
NA	NA	TRBV18	TRBJ1-1	TGTGCCAGCTCACCAGATACTGAAGCTTTCTTT	CASSPDTEAFF
NA	TRBD1	TRBV2	TRBJ1-5	TGTGCCAGCATGGGGACAGGGGGCAATCAGCCCCAGCATTTT	CASMGTGGNQPQHF
once	TRBD1	TRBV24-1	TRBJ1-4	TGTGCCACCAGTGATGGGGACAGTAATGAAAAACTGTTTTTT	CATSDGDSNEKLFF
NA	NA	TRBV7-2	TRBJ2-1	TGTGCCAGCAGCTTTAGGGGGTGGGATGAGCAGTTCTTC	CASSFRGWDEQFF
NA	TRBD1	TRBV19	TRBJ2-7	TGTGCCAGTAGGGACAGGGCCTACGAGCAGTACTTC	CASRDRAYEQYF
NA	NA	TRBV3-1/TRBV3-2	TRBJ2-1	TGTGCCAGCAGCCATTACTTGTTGGGTAGCAACAATGAGCAGTTCTTC	CASSHYLLGSNNEQFF
NA	NA	TRBV2	TRBJ2-6	TGTGCCAGCAGTCTTTCGGGACCCGGGGTCTCTGGGGCCAACGTCCTGACTTTC	CASSLSGPGVSGANVLTF
NA	NA	TRBV4-3	TRBJ2-2	TGCGCCAGCAAAGCCGATTGGAACACCGGGGAGCTGTTTTTT	CASKADWNTGELFF
NA	NA	TRBV14	TRBJ1-3	TGTGCCAGCAGCCAACAGGGATGGTGGGGAAACACCATATATTTT	CASSQQGWWGNTIYF
few	NA	TRBV2	TRBJ2-7	TGTGCCAGCAGCCCTGCAAGGGAGCACCGCTACGAGCAGTACTTC	CASSPAREHRYEQYF
NA	TRBD1	TRBV6-5	TRBJ2-7	TGTGCCAGCAGTCCATCCGGGACAGTCTCCTACGAGCAGTACTTC	CASSPSGTVSYEQYF
NA	NA	TRBV5-6	TRBJ2-7	TGTGCCAGCAGCTTGGTGGGGACAACCTTGGAGCAGTACTTC	CASSLVGTTLEQYF
NA	NA	TRBV5-1	TRBJ1-1	TGCGCCAGCAGGGCGTTGGGTCCTCAGGGCACTGAAGCTTTCTTT	CASRALGPQGTEAFF
NA	TRBD2	TRBV9	TRBJ2-1	TGTGCCAGCAGCGTAGATAGTAGCGGGGGGTACAATGAGCAGTTCTTC	CASSVDSSGGYNEQFF
NA	TRBD1	TRBV9	TRBJ2-6	TGTGCCAGCAGCGTTGTGGACAGGGTATCAGGGGCCAACGTCCTGACTTTC	CASSVVDRVSGANVLTF
NA	NA	TRBV19	TRBJ2-2	TGTGCCAGTAGTATAGTGGAGGGAATCGGGGAGCTGTTTTTT	CASSIVEGIGELFF
once	NA	TRBV28	TRBJ1-1	TGTGCCAGCAGCCGACAGGCTGAAGCTTTCTTT	CASSRQAEAFF
NA	NA	TRBV5-5	TRBJ1-2	TGTGCCAGCAGTCGGGGGGACTATGGCTACACCTTC	CASSRGDYGYTF
NA	NA	TRBV9	TRBJ2-3	TGTGCCAGCACCCCGGCCCATCCTACAGATACGCAGTATTTT	CASTPAHPTDTQYF
NA	TRBD1	TRBV7-2	TRBJ1-1	TGTGCCAGCAGCCAACTGACAGGGGGCGGTGGGGGGCTTAGTGGTGAAGCTTTCTTT	CASSQLTGGGGGLSGEAFF
NA	TRBD1	TRBV30	TRBJ1-1	TGTGCCTTACAGGGGGAGACGAACACTGAAGCTTTCTTT	CALQGETNTEAFF
medium-sized	NA	TRBV6-1	TRBJ2-1	TGTGCCAGCAGTGAAGCGGGGGGCTCCTACAATGAGCAGTTCTTC	CASSEAGGSYNEQFF
NA	TRBD1	TRBV18	TRBJ1-1	TGTGCCAGCTCATCCCCCCGGGCAGGGGGCGGTTCGGGTGAAGCTTTCTTT	CASSSPRAGGGSGEAFF
NA	NA	TRBV2	TRBJ1-4	TGTGCCAGCATTAAGGGGACGGTTAGTGAAAAACTGTTTTTT	CASIKGTVSEKLFF